These 25 T cell receptor beta chains share one sample of origin, sequenced in a study of blood T cell repertoires in COVID-19. Profiled with immunoSEQ multiplex PCR; TCRdb holds only in-frame clones, not every one. This sample has about 120,000 clones, with roughly 81% found just once. Specimen: peripheral blood. The receptor set was obtained from a man in his forties with acute or convalescent COVID-19.

The CDR3 coding sequence is TGTGCCAGCAGCCGGGGTACCGTGGATCCCCTTCTTGGCTACACCTTC. Translating it yields CASSRGTVDPLLGYTF. V gene TRBV5-6 combines with J gene TRBJ1-2, with no clear D. The CDR3 runs 16 residues. V dropped 4 bases and J dropped 7 bases, with 23 bases sitting between them. CDR1 is SGHDT, CDR2 YYEEEE, per germline.

The genes are TRBV5-1 and TRBJ2-5, with 11 nucleotides matching TRBD2. The CDR3 has 18 amino acids. Trimming at V came to 7 bases and at J to 2 bases, leaving 16 bases not matched to a gene. CDR1 and CDR2 from the germline V gene are SGHRS and YFSETQ. The CDR3 region is CASLLHTSGGRYQETQYF. The DNA for the CDR3 is TGCGCCAGCCTTCTCCATACTAGCGGGGGTCGGTATCAAGAGACCCAGTACTTC. Filled out from reference TRBV5-1 and TRBJ2-5, the complete variable domain reads KAGVTQTPRYLIKTRGQQVTLSCSPISGHRSVSWYQQTPGQGLQFLFEYFSETQRNKGNFPGRFSGRQFSNSRSEMNVSTLELGDSALYLCASLLHTSGGRYQETQYFGPGTRLLVL.

The V call is TRBV7-9, the J call TRBJ1-2, with a weak D call TRBD1 (6 bases). V dropped 1 base and J dropped 2 bases, with 11 bases sitting between them. The germline CDR1 and CDR2 sequences are SEHNR and FQNEAQ (reference sequence). CDR3 length: 15 amino acids. Here the CDR3 DNA reads TGTGCCAGCAGCTTAGGGTCAGGGGCGAACTATGGCTACACCTTC. This encodes CASSLGSGANYGYTF.

This clone was seen once. The CDR3 sequence is CASRTGTSGLGQYF. CDR3 sequence (DNA): TGTGCCAGCAGAACCGGGACTAGCGGTCTCGGGCAGTACTTC. This chain connects TRBV28 to TRBJ2-7; 11 bases agree with TRBD2. CDR3 length: 14 residues. Germline V gene lookup returns CDR1 MDHEN and CDR2 SYDVKM. With V trimmed by 6 bases and J by 9 bases, 10 bases remained unmatched.

A few counts support this clone. CDR3 in amino acids: CASSPRDWTPNTGELFF. Written as DNA, the CDR3 is TGTGCCAGCAGCCCAAGGGATTGGACTCCGAACACCGGGGAGCTGTTTTTT. This chain links TRBV11-2 with TRBJ2-2; perhaps TRBD2 as D (5 bases). V was shortened by 5 bases and J by 0 bases, with 16 bases between the two germline ends. Germline V lookup: CDR1 SGHAT, CDR2 FQNNGV. The CDR3 loop spans 17 amino acids.

The genes are TRBV19 and TRBJ2-2; TRBD2 matches at 7 bases. This CDR3 spans 15 amino acids. Germline-derived CDR1 and CDR2 are LNHDA and SQIVND (reference sequence). Trimming at V came to 6 bases and at J to 6 bases, leaving 10 bases not matched to a gene. CDR3 bases: TGTGCCAGTAGCCTAGGTTCGGGGGGAGCCGGGGAGCTGTTTTTT. Translation: CASSLGSGGAGELFF.

In its sample, this clone was seen once. The rearrangement uses TRBV29-1 and TRBJ1-5, with 9 bases matching TRBD1. CDR1 is SQVTM and CDR2 is ANQGSEA in the germline V gene. This CDR3 contains 15 residues. V gave up 7 bases and J gave up 7 bases; unmatched junction bases: 14. The CDR3 nucleotides read TGCAGCGCCGCCGCGGGGACAGGGTTTGGGCAGCCCCAGCATTTT. Protein: CSAAAGTGFGQPQHF.

This chain uses TRBV18 with TRBJ1-1; D gene unclear. Germline V gene data show CDR1 as KGHSH and CDR2 as LQKENI. Trimming removed 2 bases at V and 6 bases at J, with 7 bases between. CDR3 length: 12 residues. Here the CDR3 DNA reads TGTGCCAGCTCACCAGGGGAGGCTGAAGCTTTCTTT. Translated: CASSPGEAEAFF.

This sequence joins TRBV28 and TRBJ2-1, with D tentatively TRBD2 (5 bases). The CDR3 has 15 amino acids. Trimming took off 5 bases at V and 2 bases at J, with 13 bases between the two ends. Looked up from germline, CDR1 is MDHEN and CDR2 is SYDVKM. The CDR3 nucleotides are TGTGCCAGCAGTACCTTGGGAGAGCCCTACAATGAGCAGTTCTTC. This encodes CASSTLGEPYNEQFF.

The V and J genes are TRBV10-3 and TRBJ2-3; 9 nucleotides align to TRBD2. CDR1 and CDR2 (germline): ENHRY, SYGVKD. The junction had 5 bases not matched to a gene; V was cut back by 10 bases and J by 6 bases. The length of the CDR3 is 12 residues. CDR3 DNA sequence: TGTGCCAGTAGCGGGGGTGTGGATACGCAGTATTTT. It codes for CASSGGVDTQYF.

This chain links TRBV3-1 (or the pseudogene TRBV3-2) with TRBJ1-2; TRBD1 matches 7 bases. The CDR3 totals 13 residues. After removal of 6 bases from V and 4 bases from J, the junction contained 5 bases not matched to a gene. Germline V CDR1 and CDR2: LGHDT, YNNKEL (reference sequence). This CDR3 is CASRGQPSYGYTF. DNA of the CDR3: TGTGCCAGCAGGGGACAGCCCTCCTATGGCTACACCTTC.

In this sample, this clone turned up many times. This chain links TRBV18 with TRBJ1-1; 9 nucleotides match TRBD1. Germline CDR1 reads KGHSH; CDR2 reads LQKENI. The trim removed 6 bases at V and 3 bases at J, leaving 5 bases unmatched. The CDR3 contains 14 residues. In DNA form, the CDR3 reads TGTGCCAGCTCCGAGGGACAGGGATACACTGAAGCTTTCTTT. Amino acid sequence: CASSEGQGYTEAFF.

This clone has only one observation. The rearrangement uses TRBV10-3 and TRBJ1-4; 7 bases match TRBD1. Trimming took 2 bases from V and 6 from J; bases not matched to a gene: 0. The CDR3 covers 13 residues. The V gene's germline CDR1 is ENHRY and CDR2 SYGVKD. The CDR3, as DNA: TGTGCCATCAGTGAGACAGGGGATGAAAAACTGTTTTTT. Amino acids: CAISETGDEKLFF.

The chain's CDR3 is CASSPLDREDSPLHF. For the CDR3, the DNA is TGTGCCAGCTCACCCCTGGACAGGGAGGATTCACCCCTCCACTTT. The V call is TRBV18, the J call TRBJ1-6, with TRBD1 identical over 8 bases. This CDR3 has 15 amino acids. The germline CDR1 and CDR2 sequences are KGHSH and LQKENI. V lost 3 bases and J lost 8; bases outside the gene matches: 6. The variable domain in full, with the rest retrieved from reference TRBV18 and TRBJ1-6, is NAGVMQNPRHLVRRRGQEARLRCSPMKGHSHVYWYRQLPEEGLKFMVYLQKENIIDESGMPKERFSAEFPKEGPSILRIQQVVRGDSAAYFCASSPLDREDSPLHFGNGTRLTVT.

The rearrangement links TRBV4-1 to TRBJ1-2, with D unclear. V lost 0 bases and J lost 4, with 12 bases in between. This CDR3 region has 15 residues. Germline values: CDR1 MGHRA, CDR2 YSYEKL. The CDR3: CASSQEEGILYGYTF. The DNA for the CDR3 is TGCGCCAGCAGCCAAGAGGAGGGAATCCTCTATGGCTACACCTTC.

The chain carries TRBV6-5 and TRBJ2-3; no clear D gene. This CDR3 contains 14 residues. Looked up from germline, CDR1 is MNHEY and CDR2 is SVGAGI. Trimming removed 0 bases from V and 5 bases from J, with 9 bases in between. The CDR3 protein is CASSYSSGRDTQYF. The CDR3 DNA reads TGTGCCAGCAGTTACTCGTCGGGTCGAGATACGCAGTATTTT.

This clone was counted at least ten times. Within the sample, other DNA sequences also encode this same CDR3. The chain combines TRBV4-2 with TRBJ2-2, with 14 bases matching TRBD2. CDR1 and CDR2 (germline): LGHNA, YNFKEQ. There are 16 residues in the CDR3. After removal of 4 bases from V and 5 bases from J, the junction contained 3 bases not matched to a gene. DNA for the CDR3: TGTGCCAGCAGCCCGAGACTAGCGGGAGGGACCGGGGAGCTGTTTTTT. It specifies CASSPRLAGGTGELFF.

The chain is built from TRBV5-1 and TRBJ2-1; D is perhaps TRBD1 (6 bases). Trimming shortened V by 2 bases and J by 10 bases, and 19 bases separated the two germline ends. Germline loops: CDR1 SGHRS, CDR2 YFSETQ. The CDR3 loop spans 15 amino acids. The CDR3 region is CASSLDGRGRGEQFF. DNA for the CDR3: TGCGCCAGCAGCTTAGATGGCAGGGGAAGGGGGGAGCAGTTCTTC.

V is TRBV7-2 and J is TRBJ2-5, with 10 positions matching TRBD1. The CDR3 has 14 residues. CDR1 is SGHTA, CDR2 FQGNSA, per germline. Unmatched junction bases numbered 3, after V lost 3 bases and J lost 5 bases. The CDR3 loop is CASSLTGGGETQYF. In DNA form, the CDR3 reads TGTGCCAGCAGCTTGACAGGGGGCGGGGAGACCCAGTACTTC.

The sample holds one count of this clone. This sequence joins TRBV6-5 and TRBJ1-5; no definite D call. This CDR3 region has 12 residues. CDR1 MNHEY and CDR2 SVGAGI come from the germline V gene. The V end lost 6 bases, the J end lost 4 bases, and 7 bases lay between the germline ends. In nucleotides, the CDR3 is TGTGCCAGCAGGGGCATAAATCAGCCCCAGCATTTT. It translates to CASRGINQPQHF.

The rearrangement links TRBV10-3 to TRBJ2-1; TRBD2 matches 14 bases. Germline V gene data show CDR1 as ENHRY and CDR2 as SYGVKD. Losses at the gene ends were 5 bases for V and 8 bases for J; bases not matched to a gene: 5. This CDR3 spans 15 amino acids. CDR3 protein: CAISRGLAGADEQFF. In nucleotides, the CDR3 is TGTGCCATCAGTAGGGGACTAGCGGGGGCCGATGAGCAGTTCTTC.

The J gene is TRBJ2-3, the V gene TRBV19, with TRBD2 identical over 9 bases. CDR3 size: 16 residues. Germline lookup yields CDR1 LNHDA and CDR2 SQIVND (reference sequence). The V gene end was trimmed by 3 bases and the J gene end by 5 bases; junction bases not matched to a gene: 9. The CDR3 sequence: CASSMRAGGYVDTQYF. CDR3 in DNA: TGTGCCAGTAGTATGAGGGCGGGGGGGTACGTAGATACGCAGTATTTT.

The chain carries TRBV4-2 and TRBJ1-6; 10 nucleotides agree with TRBD1. Losses at the gene ends were 0 bases for V and 2 bases for J; bases not matched to a gene: 4. CDR3 length: 18 amino acids. From germline, CDR1 is LGHNA and CDR2 YNFKEQ. CDR3: CASSQEPTGGTYNSPLHF. In DNA, the CDR3 is TGTGCCAGCAGCCAAGAACCGACAGGGGGCACCTATAATTCACCCCTCCACTTT.

The chain carries TRBV18 and TRBJ2-5; weak D call: TRBD1 (6 bases). V gave up 6 bases and J gave up 3 bases, with 11 bases separating them. This CDR3 region has 13 residues. The germline CDR1 and CDR2 sequences are KGHSH and LQKENI. The CDR3 DNA reads as TGTGCCAGCTCGAACGGACAGAAAGAGACCCAGTACTTC. Encoded protein: CASSNGQKETQYF.

The rearrangement uses TRBV19 and TRBJ2-3, with 8 positions matching TRBD2. Trimming removed 4 bases from V and 1 base from J; junction bases left unmatched: 13. This CDR3 is built from 18 residues. Germline assignment: CDR1 LNHDA and CDR2 SQIVND (reference sequence). CDR3 in DNA: TGTGCCAGTAGTACCCTAGGCCTTAGCGGGACCGGCACAGATACGCAGTATTTT. It translates to CASSTLGLSGTGTDTQYF. Variable domain in full (rest from reference TRBV19 and TRBJ2-3): DGGITQSPKYLFRKEGQNVTLSCEQNLNHDAMYWYRQDPGQGLRLIYYSQIVNDFQKGDIAEGYSVSREKKESFPLTVTSAQKNPTAFYLCASSTLGLSGTGTDTQYFGPGTRLTVL.